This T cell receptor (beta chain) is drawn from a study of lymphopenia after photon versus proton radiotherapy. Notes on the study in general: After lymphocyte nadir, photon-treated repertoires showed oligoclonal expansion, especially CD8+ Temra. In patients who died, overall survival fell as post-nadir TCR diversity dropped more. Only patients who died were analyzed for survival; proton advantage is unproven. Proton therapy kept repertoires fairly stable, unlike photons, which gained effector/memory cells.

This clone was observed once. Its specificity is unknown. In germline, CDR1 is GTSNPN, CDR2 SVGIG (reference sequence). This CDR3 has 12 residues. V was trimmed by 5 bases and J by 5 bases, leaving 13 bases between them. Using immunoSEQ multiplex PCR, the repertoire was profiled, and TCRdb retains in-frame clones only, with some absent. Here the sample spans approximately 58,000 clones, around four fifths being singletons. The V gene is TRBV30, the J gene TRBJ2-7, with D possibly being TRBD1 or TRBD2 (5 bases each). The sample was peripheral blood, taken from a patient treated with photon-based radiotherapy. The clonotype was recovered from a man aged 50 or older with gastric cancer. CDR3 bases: TGTGCCTGGTCTGGACGGGGCCACGAGCAGTACTTC. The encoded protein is CAWSGRGHEQYF. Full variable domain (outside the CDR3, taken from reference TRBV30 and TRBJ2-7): SQTIHQWPATLVQPVGSPLSLECTVEGTSNPNLYWYRQAAGRGLQLLFYSVGIGQISSEVPQNLSASRPQDRQFILSSKKLLLSDSGFYLCAWSGRGHEQYFGPGTRLTVT.